A selection of T cell receptor beta chains follows, all from one sample in a study of blood T cell repertoires in COVID-19. The method was immunoSEQ multiplex PCR; TCRdb's version includes in-frame clones alone and lacks a portion of them. The sample records some 200,000 clones, 80% to 90% being singletons. Sequenced: peripheral blood. These TCRs come from a woman in her 70s with COVID-19, enrolled during active disease. The conserved cysteine and the conserved F or W are not part of the CDR3 here. Each record gives: CDR3 protein, J gene, D gene, V gene. The D gene is left open where the match is weak.

CDR3aa: AWKVQGGNQPQH
j_gene: TRBJ1-5
d_gene: TRBD1
v_gene: TRBV30

CDR3aa: ATSDLHEKGVDEQF
j_gene: TRBJ2-1
d_gene: -
v_gene: TRBV24-1

CDR3aa: ASSLSGGRNYGYT
j_gene: TRBJ1-2
d_gene: -
v_gene: TRBV27

CDR3aa: SASGDRGYRGANVLT
j_gene: TRBJ2-6
d_gene: TRBD1
v_gene: TRBV20-1

CDR3aa: ASSPAGRGTEAF
j_gene: TRBJ1-1
d_gene: -
v_gene: TRBV3-1/TRBV3-2

CDR3aa: ASSSTSGWGETQY
j_gene: TRBJ2-5
d_gene: TRBD2
v_gene: TRBV7-8

CDR3aa: ASSQDPTGGSEKLF
j_gene: TRBJ1-4
d_gene: TRBD1
v_gene: TRBV4-2

CDR3aa: ASSLAGQLYGYT
j_gene: TRBJ1-2
d_gene: -
v_gene: TRBV5-1

CDR3aa: SVRPGQAF
j_gene: TRBJ1-1
d_gene: -
v_gene: TRBV20-1

CDR3aa: ASFRQGTDTQY
j_gene: TRBJ2-3
d_gene: TRBD1
v_gene: TRBV5-1

CDR3aa: ASTPQAGAIYNEQF
j_gene: TRBJ2-1
d_gene: -
v_gene: TRBV7-3

CDR3aa: ASSRRGGQGAETQY
j_gene: TRBJ2-5
d_gene: TRBD1
v_gene: TRBV5-4

CDR3aa: ASSPGLGSPLH
j_gene: TRBJ1-6
d_gene: -
v_gene: TRBV7-2

CDR3aa: ASSQADGQNTEAF
j_gene: TRBJ1-1
d_gene: -
v_gene: TRBV4-2

CDR3aa: ASARARQGNTGELF
j_gene: TRBJ2-2
d_gene: -
v_gene: TRBV19

CDR3aa: ATSSEDRGGNYGYT
j_gene: TRBJ1-2
d_gene: TRBD1
v_gene: TRBV15

CDR3aa: ASSEWGAHASEDTIY
j_gene: TRBJ1-3
d_gene: -
v_gene: TRBV25-1

CDR3aa: ASSPKTGAVNNEQF
j_gene: TRBJ2-1
d_gene: -
v_gene: TRBV5-1

CDR3aa: ASSLDRPSSYNSPLH
j_gene: TRBJ1-6
d_gene: -
v_gene: TRBV5-1

CDR3aa: ASSYSTGNTEAF
j_gene: TRBJ1-1
d_gene: -
v_gene: TRBV6-5

CDR3aa: ASKAGTANTGELF
j_gene: TRBJ2-2
d_gene: TRBD1
v_gene: TRBV6-5

CDR3aa: ASSFGERTEAF
j_gene: TRBJ1-1
d_gene: -
v_gene: TRBV7-3